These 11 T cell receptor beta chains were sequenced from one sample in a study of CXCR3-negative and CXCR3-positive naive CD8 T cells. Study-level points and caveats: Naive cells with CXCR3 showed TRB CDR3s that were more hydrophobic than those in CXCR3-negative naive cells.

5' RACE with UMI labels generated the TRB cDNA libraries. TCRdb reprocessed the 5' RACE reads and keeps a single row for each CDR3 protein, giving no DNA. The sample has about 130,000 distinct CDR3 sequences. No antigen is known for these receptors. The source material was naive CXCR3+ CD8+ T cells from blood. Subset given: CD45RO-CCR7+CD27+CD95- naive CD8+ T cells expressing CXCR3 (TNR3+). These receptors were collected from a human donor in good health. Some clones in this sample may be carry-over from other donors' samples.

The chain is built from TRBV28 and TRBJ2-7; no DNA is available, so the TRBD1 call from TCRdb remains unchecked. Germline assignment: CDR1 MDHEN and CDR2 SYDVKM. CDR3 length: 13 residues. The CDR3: CAITRWGGYEQYF.

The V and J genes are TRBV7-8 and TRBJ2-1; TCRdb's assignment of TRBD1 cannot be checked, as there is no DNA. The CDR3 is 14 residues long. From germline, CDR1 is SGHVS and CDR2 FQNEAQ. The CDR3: CASSLAPPANEQFF.

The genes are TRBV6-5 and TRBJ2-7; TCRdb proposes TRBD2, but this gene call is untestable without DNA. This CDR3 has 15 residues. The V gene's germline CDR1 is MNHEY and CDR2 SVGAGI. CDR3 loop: CASSAAAPAAYEQYF.

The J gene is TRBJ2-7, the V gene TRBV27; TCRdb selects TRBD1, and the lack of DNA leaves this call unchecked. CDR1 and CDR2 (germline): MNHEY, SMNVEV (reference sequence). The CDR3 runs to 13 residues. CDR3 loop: CASSLPPFLVQYF.

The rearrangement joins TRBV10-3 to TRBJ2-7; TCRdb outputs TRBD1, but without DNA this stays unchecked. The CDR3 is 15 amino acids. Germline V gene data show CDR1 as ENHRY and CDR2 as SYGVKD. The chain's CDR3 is CAISDLGDSSYEQYF.

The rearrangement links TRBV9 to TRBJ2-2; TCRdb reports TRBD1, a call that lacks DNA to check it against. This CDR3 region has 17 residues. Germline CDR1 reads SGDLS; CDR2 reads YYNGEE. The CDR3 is CASSVEEWRMSPGELFF.

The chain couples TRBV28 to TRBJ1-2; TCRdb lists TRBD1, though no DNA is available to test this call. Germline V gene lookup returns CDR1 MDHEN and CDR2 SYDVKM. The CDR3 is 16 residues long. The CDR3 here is CASVPVGQPPNYGYTF.

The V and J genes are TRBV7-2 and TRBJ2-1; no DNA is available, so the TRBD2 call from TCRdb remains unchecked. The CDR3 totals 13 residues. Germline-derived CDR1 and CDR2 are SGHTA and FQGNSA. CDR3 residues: CASSHGGAREQFF. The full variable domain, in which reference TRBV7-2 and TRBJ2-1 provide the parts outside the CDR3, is GAGVSQSPSNKVTEKGKDVELRCDPISGHTALYWYRQSLGQGLEFLIYFQGNSAPDKSGLPSDRFSAERTGGSVSTLTIQRTQQEDSAVYLCASSHGGAREQFFGPGTRLTVL.

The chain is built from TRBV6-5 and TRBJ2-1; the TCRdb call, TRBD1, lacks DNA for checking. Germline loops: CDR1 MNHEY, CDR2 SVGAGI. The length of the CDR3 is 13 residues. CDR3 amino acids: CASRRQGHNEQFF.

The CDR3 sequence is CASMISQETQYF. The V call is TRBV10-2, the J call TRBJ2-5. Germline lookup yields CDR1 WSHSY and CDR2 SAAADI. The length of the CDR3 is 12 residues.

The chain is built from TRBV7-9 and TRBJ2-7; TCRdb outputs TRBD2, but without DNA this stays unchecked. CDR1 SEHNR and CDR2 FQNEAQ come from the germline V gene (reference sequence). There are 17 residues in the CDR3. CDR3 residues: CASSSEMSGANSYEQYF.